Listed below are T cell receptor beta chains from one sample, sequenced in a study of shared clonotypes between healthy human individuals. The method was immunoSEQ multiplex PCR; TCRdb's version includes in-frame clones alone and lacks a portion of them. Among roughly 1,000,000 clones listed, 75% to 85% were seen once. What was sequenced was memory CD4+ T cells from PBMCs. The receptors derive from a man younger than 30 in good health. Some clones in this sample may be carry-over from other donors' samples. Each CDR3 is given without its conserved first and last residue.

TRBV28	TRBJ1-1	ASINIRGASEAF
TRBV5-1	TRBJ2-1	ASSVGTGDNEQF
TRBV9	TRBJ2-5	ASSARGTQETQY
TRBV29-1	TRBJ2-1	SVRREASGRWDEQF
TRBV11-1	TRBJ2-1	ASSSIGSYNEQF
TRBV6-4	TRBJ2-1	ASRPDRANNEQF
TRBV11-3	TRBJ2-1	ASSLDLGGEQF
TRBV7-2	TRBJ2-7	ASSPQWESHEQY
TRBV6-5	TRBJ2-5	AIGGRRGETQY
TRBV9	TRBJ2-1	ASTPPADNEQF
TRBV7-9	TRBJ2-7	ASSVRESGNYEQY
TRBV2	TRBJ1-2	ASSRVGGASNYGYT
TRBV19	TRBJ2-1	ASTAYNEQF
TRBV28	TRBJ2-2	ASSFGYTGELF
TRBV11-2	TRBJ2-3	ASSLGGQLTTTSTDTQY
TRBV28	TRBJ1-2	ASGELYGYT
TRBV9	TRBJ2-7	ASSPRGTSVYEQY
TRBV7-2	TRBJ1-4	ASSLVGATNEKLF